The source of this TCR beta chain is a study of identical twins. Study-wide results and caveats: Models underpredicted monozygotic twin sharing of out-of-frame TCR alpha.

This clonotype appeared a few times. Its target is not known. Each CDR3 protein gets one entry after TCRdb re-called the 5' RACE reads with MiXCR. The sample comprises approximately 470,000 distinct CDR3 sequences, 13% to 15% of which are singletons, and 0.4% to 0.55% rests with the top ten. CDR1 and CDR2 from the germline V gene are SGHVS and FNYEAQ. This CDR3 has 14 residues. Trimming shortened V by 0 bases and J by 5 bases, and 10 bases separated the two germline ends. The donors were all healthy and Caucasian. The same sample was also used in a study of yellow fever vaccine responses in identical twins.

Material: CD4+ T cells sorted from blood. V and J are TRBV7-6 and TRBJ1-1; D is unresolved. This TCR was recovered from a woman between 18 and 29 years old in good health. The CDR3 region has the DNA TGTGCCAGCAGCTTAGCAGTCGGCGGGACTGAAGCTTTCTTT. This codes for CASSLAVGGTEAFF.